This T cell receptor beta chain stems from a study of PD-1 blockade in classical Hodgkin lymphoma. Study-wide context: Intravenous delivery of nivolumab at 3 mg/kg to patients occurred every 2 weeks.

Notes on the study in general: CD4+ TCR diversity, unlike CD8+, rose significantly by C4D1.

The CDR3 runs to 15 residues. V gave up 7 bases and J gave up 7 bases; unmatched junction bases: 10. Germline CDR1 reads MDHEN; CDR2 reads SYDVKM. Specified time point: cycle 4 day 1 (C4D1), after more than 5 weeks of nivolumab. There was relapse after autologous stem cell transplantation in every patient, and there was variation in brentuximab vedotin exposure. On this clone: Its cognate antigen is unknown.

Here immunoSEQ multiplex PCR was the method, and the copy in TCRdb shows in-frame clones only, minus some. The sample carries 25,000 to 30,000 clones, just under 80% recorded once. The receptor was derived from a human donor with classical Hodgkin lymphoma. The specimen comprised peripheral blood mononuclear cells (PBMCs), sampled before the fourth cycle of nivolumab. The rearrangement links TRBV28 to TRBJ1-6, with 7 nucleotides matching TRBD1. The CDR3 bases are TGTGCCAGCAAACTTCAGACAGGGACCAATTCACCCCTCCACTTT. Its protein product is CASKLQTGTNSPLHF.